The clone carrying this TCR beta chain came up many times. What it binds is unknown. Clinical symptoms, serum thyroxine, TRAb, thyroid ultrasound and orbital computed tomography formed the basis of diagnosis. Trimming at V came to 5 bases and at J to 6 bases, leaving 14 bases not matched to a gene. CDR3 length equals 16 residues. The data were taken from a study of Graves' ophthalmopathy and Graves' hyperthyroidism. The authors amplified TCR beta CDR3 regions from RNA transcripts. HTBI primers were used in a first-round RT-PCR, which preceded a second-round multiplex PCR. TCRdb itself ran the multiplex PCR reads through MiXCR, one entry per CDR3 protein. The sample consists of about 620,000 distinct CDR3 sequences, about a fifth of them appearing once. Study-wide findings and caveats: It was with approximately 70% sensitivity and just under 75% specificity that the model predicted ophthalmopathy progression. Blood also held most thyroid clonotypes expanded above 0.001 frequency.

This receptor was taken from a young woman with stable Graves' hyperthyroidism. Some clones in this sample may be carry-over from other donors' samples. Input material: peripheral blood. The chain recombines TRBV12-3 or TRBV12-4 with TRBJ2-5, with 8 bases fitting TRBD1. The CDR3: CASSAKTGDGAKTQYF. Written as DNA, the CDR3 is TGTGCCAGCAGTGCCAAGACAGGGGATGGGGCGAAGACCCAGTACTTC.